These 24 T cell receptor beta chains came from one sample sequenced in a study of T-cell reconstitution after alpha-beta-depleted transplantation in children. Unique molecular identifiers tagged the TCRbeta library. One entry per CDR3 protein, called by TCRdb with MiXCR from the PCR reads. This sample has about 400,000 distinct CDR3 sequences; approximately 20% occur once, and the top ten carry 3% to 4%. This sample comprised PBMCs from the stem cell graft donor, obtained from the stem cell graft. The receptors come from a human donor who donated a stem cell graft to a child with acute myeloid leukemia.

This clonotype was seen only once. CDR3 in amino acids: CASSPTTGTSNQPQHF. The CDR3 DNA reads TGTGCCAGCAGCCCAACGACAGGAACAAGCAATCAGCCCCAGCATTTT. The chain has TRBV7-6 and TRBJ1-5, with D tentatively TRBD1 (6 bases). The CDR3 has 16 residues. CDR1 is SGHVS, CDR2 FNYEAQ, per germline. Trimming left V 5 bases short and J 1 base short, with 15 bases between.

This clonotype was detected only a few times. The chain is built from TRBV5-1 and TRBJ2-1, with D perhaps TRBD1 (6 bases). The germline gives CDR1 SGHRS, CDR2 YFSETQ. The V end was cut by 5 bases, the J end by 0 bases, with 15 bases between. The CDR3 sequence is 16 residues long. The CDR3 here is CASSLRTARSYNEQFF. DNA of the CDR3: TGCGCCAGCAGTTTAAGGACAGCACGCTCCTACAATGAGCAGTTCTTC.

This clonotype was recorded at least ten times. The rearrangement joins TRBV20-1 to TRBJ2-5, with 9 bases that match TRBD2. Trimming at V came to 5 bases and at J to 3 bases, leaving 7 bases not matched to a gene. The germline V gene encodes CDR1 DFQATT and CDR2 SNEGSKA (reference sequence). The CDR3 loop spans 14 amino acids. CDR3 loop: CSALPLAGKETQYF. The CDR3 DNA is TGCAGTGCTTTACCTCTAGCGGGGAAAGAGACCCAGTACTTC.

This clonotype turned up a few times. The V gene is TRBV7-9, the J gene TRBJ2-1, with D unclear. V dropped 4 bases and J dropped 6 bases, with 19 bases sitting between them. In germline, CDR1 is SEHNR, CDR2 FQNEAQ (reference sequence). This CDR3 comprises 16 residues. CDR3 loop: CASSYGPYNRVNEQFF. DNA for the CDR3: TGTGCCAGCAGCTACGGCCCCTATAATAGGGTCAATGAGCAGTTCTTC.

Written as DNA, the CDR3 is TGTGCCAGCAGCCAAGACCAGGGTCCCACAGATACGCAGTATTTT. Translating it yields CASSQDQGPTDTQYF. V gene TRBV14 combines with J gene TRBJ2-3, with D perhaps TRBD1 (5 bases). Trimming stripped 0 bases from V and 2 bases from J, with 9 bases between. Germline V gives CDR1 SGHDN, CDR2 FVKESK. CDR3 length equals 15 residues. The entire variable domain, with the rest obtained from reference TRBV14 and TRBJ2-3, is as follows: EAGVTQFPSHSVIEKGQTVTLRCDPISGHDNLYWYRRVMGKEIKFLLHFVKESKQDESGMPNNRFLAERTGGTYSTLKVQPAELEDSGVYFCASSQDQGPTDTQYFGPGTRLTVL.

This clonotype was observed a few times. The chain couples TRBV9 to TRBJ2-1, with D possibly TRBD1 on 5 matching bases. Per the germline V gene, CDR1 is SGDLS and CDR2 is YYNGEE. This CDR3 has 15 amino acids. The V end was cut by 0 bases, the J end by 5 bases, with 12 bases between. DNA of the CDR3: TGTGCCAGCAGCGTAGAGGGGAACAGAGACAATGAGCAGTTCTTC. Its protein product is CASSVEGNRDNEQFF.

V is TRBV4-2 and J is TRBJ2-7; 13 positions agree with TRBD2. This CDR3 spans 16 amino acids. The trim removed 5 bases at V and 1 base at J, leaving 5 bases unmatched. Germline V CDR1 and CDR2: LGHNA, YNFKEQ. This chain's CDR3 is CASSELAGGPSYEQYF. Written as DNA, the CDR3 is TGTGCCAGCAGCGAACTAGCGGGAGGGCCGTCCTACGAGCAGTACTTC.

The V and J genes are TRBV12-3 or TRBV12-4 and TRBJ1-3; the match to TRBD1 covers 8 bases. V lost 7 bases, J lost 4 bases, and 3 bases stayed unmatched. CDR3 length equals 13 residues. CDR3 sequence reads: CASNDRGGNTIYF. CDR3 in DNA: TGTGCCAGCAATGACAGGGGAGGAAACACCATATATTTT.

The V call is TRBV12-3 or TRBV12-4, the J call TRBJ1-1; maybe TRBD1 (6 bases). V was shortened by 6 bases and J by 8 bases, with 19 bases between the two germline ends. This CDR3 has 14 amino acids. CDR3 coding DNA: TGTGCCAGCAGCGGCCGACAGGCGTTCCGGGAAGCTTTCTTT. This sequence encodes CASSGRQAFREAFF.

This clonotype has more than one count but fewer than ten. V is TRBV7-6 and J is TRBJ2-1, with 11 bases that match TRBD2. Germline values: CDR1 SGHVS, CDR2 FNYEAQ. This CDR3 has 16 residues. J gave up 8 bases and V 5 bases, and 11 bases lay outside the gene matches. The CDR3 bases are TGTGCCAGCAGCGGTAGAGGGCTAGCGGGAGGCGATGAGCAGTTCTTC. Translating it yields CASSGRGLAGGDEQFF.

The V call is TRBV10-3, the J call TRBJ2-7, with 7 bases identical to TRBD1. Germline V CDR1 and CDR2: ENHRY, SYGVKD. CDR3 length: 12 residues. Unmatched junction bases numbered 6, after V lost 7 bases and J lost 6 bases. In DNA, the CDR3 is TGTGCCATCAAGCAACAGGGGAGCGAGCAGTACTTC. Protein product: CAIKQQGSEQYF.

The V gene is TRBV28, the J gene TRBJ2-7, with 11 bases identical to TRBD2. V lost 6 bases, J lost 4 bases, and 2 bases stayed unmatched. Germline V gene data show CDR1 as MDHEN and CDR2 as SYDVKM. The length of the CDR3 is 13 residues. The CDR3 DNA follows: TGTGCCAGCAGGGCTAGCGGGAGGTACGAGCAGTACTTC. This encodes CASRASGRYEQYF.

Ten or more counts support this clonotype. The rearrangement links TRBV7-9 to TRBJ2-1, with D perhaps TRBD2 (6 bases). Trimming left V 0 bases short and J 6 bases short, with 9 bases between. This CDR3 comprises 14 residues. Germline CDR1 SEHNR, CDR2 FQNEAQ (reference sequence). The CDR3 nucleotides are TGTGCCAGCAGCTTAGCGGGAGGAACCAATGAGCAGTTCTTC. Amino acids: CASSLAGGTNEQFF. Combining the CDR3 with reference TRBV7-9 and TRBJ2-1 gives the whole variable domain DTGVSQNPRHKITKRGQNVTFRCDPISEHNRLYWYRQTLGQGPEFLTYFQNEAQLEKSRLLSDRFSAERPKGSFSTLEIQRTEQGDSAMYLCASSLAGGTNEQFFGPGTRLTVL.

A few counts support this clonotype. This chain links TRBV5-6 with TRBJ2-1; D is uncertain. Germline CDR1 SGHDT, CDR2 YYEEEE. V shed 2 bases and J shed 8 bases, with 5 bases lying between them. This CDR3 comprises 11 residues. The CDR3 bases are TGTGCCAGCAGCTTTGGGTATGAGCAGTTCTTC. Translated, it gives CASSFGYEQFF.

The genes are TRBV5-5 and TRBJ2-3, with unresolved D. Germline-derived CDR1 and CDR2 are SGHKS and YYEKEE (reference sequence). V was trimmed by 1 base and J by 0 bases, leaving 12 bases between them. CDR3 length: 16 residues. The CDR3 DNA sequence: TGTGCCAGCAGCTTGCCCCCCACTACTAGCACAGATACGCAGTATTTT. This gives the protein CASSLPPTTSTDTQYF.

The chain uses TRBV7-2 and TRBJ2-2; a possible D gene is TRBD2 (6 bases). Germline V lookup: CDR1 SGHTA, CDR2 FQGNSA. With 2 bases removed from V and 4 bases from J, the gap between germline ends came to 8 bases. This CDR3 has 14 amino acids. CDR3 protein: CASSLSRGTGELFF. The CDR3 DNA reads TGTGCCAGCAGCTTATCGCGGGGCACCGGGGAGCTGTTTTTT.

This clonotype was detected a few times. The J gene is TRBJ1-2, the V gene TRBV10-3; D is undetermined. V dropped 3 bases and J dropped 6 bases, with 8 bases sitting between them. The CDR3 contains 12 residues. The germline V gene encodes CDR1 ENHRY and CDR2 SYGVKD. The CDR3 loop reads CAISDLGDGYTF. The CDR3 nucleotides read TGTGCCATCAGTGACCTAGGTGATGGCTACACCTTC.

This clonotype was detected ten times or more. The chain combines TRBV12-3 or TRBV12-4 with TRBJ2-4, with TRBD2 as a possible D gene (6 bases). The V end lost 7 bases, the J end lost 7 bases, and 17 bases lay between the germline ends. CDR3 length: 14 residues. CDR3: CASMKRAEVNIQYF. CDR3 nucleotide sequence: TGTGCCAGCATGAAGCGGGCAGAGGTGAACATTCAGTACTTC.

This rearrangement joins TRBV2 to TRBJ2-5; D possibly corresponds to TRBD1 (6 bases). Trimming pared 4 bases from V and 2 bases from J, leaving 11 bases between. Germline CDR1 reads SNHLY; CDR2 reads FYNNEI. The CDR3 is made up of 14 amino acids. This CDR3 reads CASSVRTAQETQYF. The CDR3 region has the DNA TGTGCCAGCAGTGTTCGGACAGCTCAAGAGACCCAGTACTTC.

The chain joins TRBV9 to TRBJ2-1; 7 bases line up with TRBD2. CDR3 length: 15 amino acids. The V and J ends lost 3 bases and 3 bases, in that order; junction bases with no gene match: 6. Germline values: CDR1 SGDLS, CDR2 YYNGEE. CDR3: CASSASGAGYNEQFF. CDR3 DNA sequence: TGTGCCAGCAGCGCGAGCGGGGCGGGCTACAATGAGCAGTTCTTC.

Many counts were recorded for this clonotype. The V and J genes are TRBV5-1 and TRBJ2-3; D is possibly TRBD1 or TRBD2 (5 bases each). Germline V gives CDR1 SGHRS, CDR2 YFSETQ. CDR3 size: 15 residues. V was cut by 4 bases and J by 2 bases, with 14 bases left in between. The CDR3: CASSQGGGFTDTQYF. DNA of the CDR3: TGCGCCAGCAGCCAGGGCGGAGGCTTCACAGATACGCAGTATTTT.

This chain uses TRBV20-1 with TRBJ2-7, with D tentatively TRBD1 (6 bases). Germline CDR1 is DFQATT and CDR2 is SNEGSKA (reference sequence). CDR3 length: 14 residues. The V end lost 3 bases, the J end lost 1 base, and 13 bases lay between the germline ends. As DNA, the CDR3 is TGCAGTGCTAGGGAACCGACAGGATCCTACGAGCAGTACTTC. This encodes CSAREPTGSYEQYF.

This sequence joins TRBV29-1 and TRBJ2-3, with D perhaps TRBD1 (6 bases). Germline CDR1 reads SQVTM; CDR2 reads ANQGSEA. The CDR3 contains 15 residues. The germline V and J ends were trimmed by 3 bases and 1 base, with 14 bases remaining between them. The CDR3 DNA reads TGCAGCGTTGAGTACAGGGCGGATCGCACAGATACGCAGTATTTT. Protein: CSVEYRADRTDTQYF.

The J gene is TRBJ2-7, the V gene TRBV2; D may be TRBD1 or TRBD2 (5 bases each). CDR1 is SNHLY and CDR2 is FYNNEI in the germline V gene. The CDR3 sequence is 15 residues long. V was cut by 5 bases and J by 4 bases, with 18 bases left in between. DNA for the CDR3: TGTGCCAGCAGTCCGAGGGACGGTGGATGGTACGAGCAGTACTTC. Protein: CASSPRDGGWYEQYF.